This TCR beta chain was sequenced in a study of shared clonotypes between healthy human individuals. The overall study: Participating donors consisted of two women and a few men aged 18 to 49.

Study findings and constraints: Depth was large, yet rarefaction showed that sorted-subset sequencing was incomplete. Larger richness was generally estimated for naive than memory subsets.

It was CD45RO-negative cells, positively selected for CCR7, that made up naive CD8 cells, with terminally differentiated effector memory CD45RA+ cells excluded. There were only Caucasian adults among the donors, and all lived in Nashville, Tennessee. The CDR3 runs 14 residues. J lost 8 bases, V lost 5 bases, and 8 bases had no gene match. The germline V gene encodes CDR1 MDHEN and CDR2 SYDVKM. The data were produced by immunoSEQ multiplex PCR, yet TCRdb's version contains in-frame clones alone and is incomplete. The repertoire holds about 2 million clones, with over 85% as singletons. Of note for this clone: Its antigen is still unknown.

The chain combines TRBV28 with TRBJ1-4; 7 positions agree with TRBD1. This clonotype was sampled from a man younger than 35 in good health. What was sequenced was naive CD8+ T cells sorted from blood. The CDR3 region is CASSLGGLGEKLFF. The CDR3 coding sequence is TGTGCCAGCAGTCTAGGGGGCTTAGGGGAAAAACTGTTTTTT. The entire variable domain, with the rest obtained from reference TRBV28 and TRBJ1-4, is as follows: DVKVTQSSRYLVKRTGEKVFLECVQDMDHENMFWYRQDPGLGLRLIYFSYDVKMKEKGDIPEGYSVSREKKERFSLILESASTNQTSMYLCASSLGGLGEKLFFGSGTQLSVL.